The 13 T cell receptor beta chains below were found in one sample sequenced in a study of vaccination effects on CD4 cells after COVID-19. The method was immunoSEQ multiplex PCR; TCRdb's version includes in-frame clones alone and lacks a portion of them. The profile shows tens of thousands of clones, roughly three quarters of them singletons. These receptors have no identified antigens. Pools of viral peptides were used by the ViraFEST assay to expand antigen-specific CD4+ T cells ahead of sequencing. Cells that had been cultured for approximately eleven days were the source of isolated CD4+ T cells. The vaccine recipients had no prior SARS-CoV-2 infection, with negative nucleocapsid antibodies. The source material was CD4+ T cells from PBMCs cultured with HCoV-NL63 spike peptides, sampled before COVID-19 vaccination. The receptors originated from a human donor who received a COVID-19 vaccine.

The chain uses TRBV27 and TRBJ1-5; D remains ambiguous. The germline CDR1 and CDR2 sequences are MNHEY and SMNVEV (reference sequence). The V and J ends lost 1 base and 4 bases respectively, with 8 bases between them. The CDR3 spans 14 residues. Here the CDR3 reads CASSLLSGNQPQHF. The CDR3 nucleotides are TGTGCCAGCAGTTTATTATCCGGTAATCAGCCCCAGCATTTT.

The V call is TRBV7-3, the J call TRBJ1-6, with a weak D call TRBD1 (6 bases). The CDR3 totals 14 residues. The V gene's germline CDR1 is SGHTA and CDR2 FQGTGA. V shed 5 bases and J shed 9 bases, with 14 bases lying between them. The CDR3 spells CASSRYREGSPLHF. Written as DNA, the CDR3 is TGTGCCAGCAGCCGATACAGGGAAGGTTCACCCCTCCACTTT.

CDR3 loop: CASSYRGATYNEQFF. The CDR3 DNA sequence: TGTGCCAGCAGTTACAGGGGGGCGACCTACAATGAGCAGTTCTTC. The chain couples TRBV6-5 to TRBJ2-1; D tentatively fits TRBD1 or TRBD2 (6 bases each). The germline V gene encodes CDR1 MNHEY and CDR2 SVGAGI. Trimming removed 2 bases from V and 2 bases from J, with 10 bases in between. The CDR3 consists of 15 residues.

The rearrangement uses TRBV19 and TRBJ1-3; D is unresolved. The CDR3 is 13 residues long. V gave up 5 bases and J gave up 0 bases, with 5 bases separating them. Looked up from germline, CDR1 is LNHDA and CDR2 is SQIVND (reference sequence). CDR3 residues: CASSDLSGNTIYF. The CDR3 region has the DNA TGTGCCAGTAGTGATCTCTCTGGAAACACCATATATTTT.

The chain employs TRBV5-8 and TRBJ1-2, with D uncertain. This CDR3 contains 13 residues. The V end was cut by 2 bases, the J end by 8 bases, with 13 bases between. CDR1 and CDR2 from the germline V gene are SGHTS and YDEGEE. CDR3 nucleotides: TGTGCCAGCAGCTTTCAGGAGGTTCCAGGCTACACCTTC. Its translation: CASSFQEVPGYTF.

The chain uses TRBV7-2 and TRBJ2-1; D gene ambiguous. Germline V gives CDR1 SGHTA, CDR2 FQGNSA. Trimming cost V 3 bases and J 5 bases, with 8 bases left between them. The CDR3 is 13 amino acids. The CDR3 sequence is CASSLAVNNEQFF. The CDR3 DNA is TGTGCCAGCAGCTTGGCTGTTAACAATGAGCAGTTCTTC.

V and J are TRBV19 and TRBJ1-6; the D is unclear. This CDR3 spans 16 amino acids. Per germline, CDR1 LNHDA and CDR2 SQIVND (reference sequence). Trimming removed 4 bases from V and 13 bases from J, with 23 bases in between. For the CDR3, the DNA is TGTGCCAGTAGTACCCCCTCAGACCCGAGGAGACGTCCCCTCCACTTT. Protein sequence: CASSTPSDPRRRPLHF.

The J gene is TRBJ2-7, the V gene TRBV24-1, with a weak D call TRBD1 (5 bases). Trimming removed 12 bases at V and 0 bases at J, with 11 bases between. The germline V gene has CDR1 KGHDR and CDR2 SFDVKD. This CDR3 region has 12 residues. CDR3 in DNA: TGTGCCTCGTCGACAGCCTCCTACGAGCAGTACGTC. Amino acids: CASSTASYEQYV.

The chain carries TRBV11-2 and TRBJ1-3; unclear D gene. Germline V gene lookup returns CDR1 SGHAT and CDR2 FQNNGV. Trimming removed 3 bases at V and 1 base at J, with 7 bases between. The CDR3 covers 14 residues. CDR3 sequence: CASSLGISGNTIYF. The CDR3 region has the DNA TGTGCCAGCAGCTTGGGGATTTCTGGAAACACCATATATTTT.

The V call is TRBV19, the J call TRBJ1-1; D is possibly TRBD1 (6 bases). The CDR3 is 17 residues long. Between the trimmed V and J ends, which lost 4 bases and 0 bases, there was a span of 18 bases. Per germline, CDR1 LNHDA and CDR2 SQIVND (reference sequence). CDR3 sequence reads: CASSKSGRGWVNTEAFF. The CDR3 region has the DNA TGTGCCAGTAGTAAAAGCGGCAGGGGCTGGGTGAACACTGAAGCTTTCTTT.

The J gene is TRBJ1-1, the V gene TRBV11-2, with D maybe TRBD1 (5 bases). This CDR3 spans 19 amino acids. Germline V gene lookup returns CDR1 SGHAT and CDR2 FQNNGV. V gave up 0 bases and J gave up 1 base, with 21 bases separating them. The CDR3 DNA reads TGTGCCAGCAGCTTAGATCTAAATTTGGCAGGGTGGGGGAACACTGAAGCTTTCTTT. Its translation: CASSLDLNLAGWGNTEAFF.

This clone occurred once. The rearrangement links TRBV29-1 to TRBJ1-1; D gene unclear. The V end lost 4 bases, the J end lost 4 bases, and 13 bases lay between the germline ends. Germline V gives CDR1 SQVTM, CDR2 ANQGSEA. The CDR3 covers 13 residues. CDR3 loop: CSVVWGFATEAFF. Here the CDR3 DNA reads TGCAGCGTTGTTTGGGGTTTTGCCACTGAAGCTTTCTTT.

The chain couples TRBV5-1 to TRBJ1-3, with 8 positions matching TRBD1. The germline V gene has CDR1 SGHRS and CDR2 YFSETQ. The V and J ends lost 7 bases and 0 bases, in that order; junction bases with no gene match: 9. This CDR3 contains 16 residues. The CDR3 reads CASANQGQGSGNTIYF. The CDR3 coding sequence is TGCGCCAGCGCCAACCAAGGACAGGGCTCTGGAAACACCATATATTTT. The whole variable domain, filled in from reference TRBV5-1 and TRBJ1-3, reads KAGVTQTPRYLIKTRGQQVTLSCSPISGHRSVSWYQQTPGQGLQFLFEYFSETQRNKGNFPGRFSGRQFSNSRSEMNVSTLELGDSALYLCASANQGQGSGNTIYFGEGSWLTVV.